This TCR beta chain is drawn from a study of metastatic and nonmetastatic thyroid tumors. TCRdb re-called the PCR reads through MiXCR. This table has about 15,000 clones, 27% appearing once. All patients were untreated before thyroid surgery. Germline CDR1 is WNHNN and CDR2 is SYGVQD (reference sequence). Trimming took 8 bases from V and 6 from J; bases not matched to a gene: 13. This CDR3 contains 15 residues. This TCR was sampled from a female donor with papillary thyroid cancer or a benign thyroid nodule (not recorded which). Some clones in this sample may be carry-over from other donors' samples. Sequenced: adjacent normal tissue. V is TRBV10-1 and J is TRBJ1-2; TRBD1 matches 9 bases. The CDR3 region is CASLAPIGTGNGYTF. The DNA of the CDR3 is TGCGCCAGCTTAGCCCCGATCGGGACAGGGAATGGCTACACCTTC.